This T cell receptor (beta chain) emerged from a study of read filtering for tumor transcriptome and immune sequencing. This clonotype was observed many times. Its antigen is not known. With 6 bases removed from V and 0 bases from J, the gap between germline ends came to 11 bases. This CDR3 is 14 amino acids long. Germline V gene sequence: CDR1 MDHEN, CDR2 SYDVKM. Bone marrow was sampled from every patient at the time of active disease. Molecular barcoded adaptors covering alpha/delta and beta/gamma chains were used on around 400 ng RNA. TCRdb re-called the reads with MiXCR, one entry per CDR3 protein. The table includes nearly 60,000 distinct CDR3 sequences, over 9% detected once. Study-level findings and limits: Sorted CD138-negative bone marrow cells were not purified T cells.

The genes are TRBV28 and TRBJ1-1; D possibly corresponds to TRBD1 (5 bases). The sample comprised a population of CD138-negative cells sorted from bone marrow. The receptor's source is a donor over 35 with multiple myeloma. CDR3: CASSAGHMNTEAFF. The CDR3 DNA reads as TGTGCCAGCAGCGCCGGACATATGAACACTGAAGCTTTCTTT. The whole variable domain, filled in from reference TRBV28 and TRBJ1-1, reads DVKVTQSSRYLVKRTGEKVFLECVQDMDHENMFWYRQDPGLGLRLIYFSYDVKMKEKGDIPEGYSVSREKKERFSLILESASTNQTSMYLCASSAGHMNTEAFFGQGTRLTVV.